The entry that follows covers one TCR beta chain sequence. These data belong to a study of blood T cell repertoires in COVID-19. About the study: Collection of acute and convalescent COVID-19 samples took place in the United States, Italy and Spain. The analysed material was cDNA or gDNA that came from T cells, B-cell-depleted T cells, or PBMCs.

After removal of 2 bases from V and 0 bases from J, the junction contained 13 bases not matched to a gene. The V gene's germline CDR1 is SGHAT and CDR2 FQNNGV. The CDR3 is 18 residues long. The authors' processing: Estimates of nucleated cell counts were drawn from the amplification of reference gene primers. Using immunoSEQ multiplex PCR, the repertoire was profiled, and TCRdb retains in-frame clones only, with some absent. Clonal size and the V and J genes are those of that table, whereas D and trimming came from the DNA. The table includes 50,000 or so clones, about 80% detected once. This TCR was sampled from a man between 65 and 79 years old with acute or convalescent COVID-19. Sequencing was carried out using peripheral blood. This chain connects TRBV11-2 to TRBJ2-7; 7 bases align to TRBD2. CDR3 in amino acids: CASSLTRRLAVFSYEQYF. The CDR3 DNA sequence: TGTGCCAGCAGCTTAACTCGGCGGCTAGCGGTGTTCTCCTACGAGCAGTACTTC.